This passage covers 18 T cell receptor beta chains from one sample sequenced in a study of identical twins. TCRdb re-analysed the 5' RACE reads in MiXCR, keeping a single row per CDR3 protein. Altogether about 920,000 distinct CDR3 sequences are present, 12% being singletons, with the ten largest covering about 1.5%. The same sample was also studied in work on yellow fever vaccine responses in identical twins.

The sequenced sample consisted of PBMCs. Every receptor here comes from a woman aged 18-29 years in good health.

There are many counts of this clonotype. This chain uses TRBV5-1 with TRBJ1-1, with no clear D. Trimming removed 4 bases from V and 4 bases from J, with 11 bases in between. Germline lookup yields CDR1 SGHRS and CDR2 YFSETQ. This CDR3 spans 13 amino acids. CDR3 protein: CASSRALSTEAFF. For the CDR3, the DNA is TGCGCCAGCAGCCGGGCTCTTAGCACTGAAGCTTTCTTT.

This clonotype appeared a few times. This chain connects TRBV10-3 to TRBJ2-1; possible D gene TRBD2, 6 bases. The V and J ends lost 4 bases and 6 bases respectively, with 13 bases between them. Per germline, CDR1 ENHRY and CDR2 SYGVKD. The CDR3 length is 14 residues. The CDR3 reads CAISVRDFPNEQFF. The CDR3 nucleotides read TGTGCCATCAGTGTTCGGGACTTCCCCAATGAGCAGTTCTTC.

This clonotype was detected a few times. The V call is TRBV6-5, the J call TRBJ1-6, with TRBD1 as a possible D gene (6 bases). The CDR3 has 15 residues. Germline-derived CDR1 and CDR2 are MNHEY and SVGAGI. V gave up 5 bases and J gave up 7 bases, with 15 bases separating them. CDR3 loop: CASSKTGRGNSPLHF. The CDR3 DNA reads TGTGCCAGCAGTAAAACAGGGAGGGGGAATTCACCCCTCCACTTT.

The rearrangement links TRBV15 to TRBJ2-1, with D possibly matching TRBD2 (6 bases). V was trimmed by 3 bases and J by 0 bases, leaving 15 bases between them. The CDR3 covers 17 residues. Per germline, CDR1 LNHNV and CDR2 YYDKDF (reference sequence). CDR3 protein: CATSRDLKAGSYNEQFF. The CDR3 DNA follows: TGTGCCACCAGCAGGGACCTAAAAGCGGGCTCCTACAATGAGCAGTTCTTC.

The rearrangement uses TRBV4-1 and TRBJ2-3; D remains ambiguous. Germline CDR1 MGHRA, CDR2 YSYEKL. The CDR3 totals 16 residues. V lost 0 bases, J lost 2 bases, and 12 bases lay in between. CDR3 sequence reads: CASSQEYLAPTDTQYF. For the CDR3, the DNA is TGCGCCAGCAGCCAAGAGTATTTAGCCCCCACAGATACGCAGTATTTT.

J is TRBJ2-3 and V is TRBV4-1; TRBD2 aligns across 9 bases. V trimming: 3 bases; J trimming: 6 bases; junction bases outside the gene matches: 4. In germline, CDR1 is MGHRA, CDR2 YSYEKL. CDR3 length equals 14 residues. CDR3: CASSHHGTSDTQYF. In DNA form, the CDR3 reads TGCGCCAGCAGCCACCACGGGACTAGCGATACGCAGTATTTT.

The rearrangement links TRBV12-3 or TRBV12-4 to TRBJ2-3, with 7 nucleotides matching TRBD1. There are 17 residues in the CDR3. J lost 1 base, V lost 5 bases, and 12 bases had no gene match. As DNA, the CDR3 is TGTGCCAGCAGTATCCCGGGACAGTTGAGGGGCACAGATACGCAGTATTTT. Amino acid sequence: CASSIPGQLRGTDTQYF.

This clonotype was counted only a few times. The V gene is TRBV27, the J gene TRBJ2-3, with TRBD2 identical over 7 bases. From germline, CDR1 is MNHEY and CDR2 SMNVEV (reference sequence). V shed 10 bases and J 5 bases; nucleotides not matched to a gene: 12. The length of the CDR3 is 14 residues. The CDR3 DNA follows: TGTGCCACCAACCACGGGGGGTATGGAGATACGCAGTATTTT. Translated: CATNHGGYGDTQYF.

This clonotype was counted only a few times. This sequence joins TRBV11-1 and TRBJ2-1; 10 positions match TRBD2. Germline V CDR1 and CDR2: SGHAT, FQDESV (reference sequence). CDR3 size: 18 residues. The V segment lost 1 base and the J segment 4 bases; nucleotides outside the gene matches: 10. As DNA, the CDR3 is TGTGCCAGCAGCTTAGTTAGCGGGAGGTCCCAGGGTTACAATGAGCAGTTCTTC. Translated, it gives CASSLVSGRSQGYNEQFF.

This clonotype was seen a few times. CDR3 protein: CSGSSAGYNEQFF. CDR3 DNA: TGCAGTGGTAGTTCTGCGGGATACAATGAGCAGTTCTTC. V and J are TRBV20-1 and TRBJ2-1; a possible D gene is TRBD2 (6 bases). V was shortened by 7 bases and J by 4 bases, with 14 bases between the two germline ends. This CDR3 is built from 13 residues. Germline V lookup: CDR1 DFQATT, CDR2 SNEGSKA (reference sequence).

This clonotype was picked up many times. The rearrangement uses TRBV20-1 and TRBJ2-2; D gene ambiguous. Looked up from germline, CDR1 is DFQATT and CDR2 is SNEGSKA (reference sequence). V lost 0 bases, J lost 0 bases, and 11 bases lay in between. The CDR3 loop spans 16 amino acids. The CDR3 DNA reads TGCAGTGCTAGAGACCCCGGTTACCCGAACACCGGGGAGCTGTTTTTT. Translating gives CSARDPGYPNTGELFF.

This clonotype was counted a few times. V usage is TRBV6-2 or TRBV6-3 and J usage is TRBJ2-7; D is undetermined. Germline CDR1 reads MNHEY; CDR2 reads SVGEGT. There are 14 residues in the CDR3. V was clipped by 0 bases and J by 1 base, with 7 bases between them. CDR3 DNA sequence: TGTGCCAGCAGTTACTCCCCCGGGTCCTACGAGCAGTACGTC. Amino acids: CASSYSPGSYEQYV.

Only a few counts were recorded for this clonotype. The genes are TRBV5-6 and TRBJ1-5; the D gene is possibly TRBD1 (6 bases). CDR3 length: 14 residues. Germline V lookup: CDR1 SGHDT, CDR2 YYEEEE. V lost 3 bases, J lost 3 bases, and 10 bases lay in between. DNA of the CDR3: TGTGCCAGCAGCTGGGGGGGGCCCAATCAGCCCCAGCATTTT. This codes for CASSWGGPNQPQHF.

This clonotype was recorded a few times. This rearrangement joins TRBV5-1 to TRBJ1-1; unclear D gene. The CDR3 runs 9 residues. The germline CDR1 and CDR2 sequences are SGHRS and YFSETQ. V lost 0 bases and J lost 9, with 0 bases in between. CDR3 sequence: CASSLEAFF. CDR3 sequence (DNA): TGCGCCAGCAGCTTGGAAGCTTTCTTT. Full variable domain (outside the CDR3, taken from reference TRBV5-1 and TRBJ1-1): KAGVTQTPRYLIKTRGQQVTLSCSPISGHRSVSWYQQTPGQGLQFLFEYFSETQRNKGNFPGRFSGRQFSNSRSEMNVSTLELGDSALYLCASSLEAFFGQGTRLTVV.

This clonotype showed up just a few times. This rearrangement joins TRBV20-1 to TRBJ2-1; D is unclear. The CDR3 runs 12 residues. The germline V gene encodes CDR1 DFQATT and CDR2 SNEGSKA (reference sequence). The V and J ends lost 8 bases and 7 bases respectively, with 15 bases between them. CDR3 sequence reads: CSFRRVGNEQFF. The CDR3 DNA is TGCAGTTTCAGGAGAGTAGGTAATGAGCAGTTCTTC.

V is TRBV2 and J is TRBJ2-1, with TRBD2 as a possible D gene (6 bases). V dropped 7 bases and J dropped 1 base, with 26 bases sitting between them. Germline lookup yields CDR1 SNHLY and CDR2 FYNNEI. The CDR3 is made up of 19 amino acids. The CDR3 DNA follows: TGTGCCAGCATAAGGAGGGCTGTAAAGCTTACCCAATCCTACAATGAGCAGTTCTTC. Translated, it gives CASIRRAVKLTQSYNEQFF.

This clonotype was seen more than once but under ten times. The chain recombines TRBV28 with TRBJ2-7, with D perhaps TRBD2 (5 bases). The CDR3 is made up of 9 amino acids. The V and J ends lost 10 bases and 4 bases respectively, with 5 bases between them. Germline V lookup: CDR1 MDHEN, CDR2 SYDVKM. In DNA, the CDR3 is TGTGCCACGGGGTACGAGCAGTACTTC. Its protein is CATGYEQYF.

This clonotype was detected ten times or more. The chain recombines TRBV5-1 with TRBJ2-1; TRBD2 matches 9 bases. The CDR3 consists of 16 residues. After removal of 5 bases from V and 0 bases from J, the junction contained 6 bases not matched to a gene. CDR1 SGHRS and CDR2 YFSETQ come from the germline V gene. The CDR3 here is CASRFGSGSSYNEQFF. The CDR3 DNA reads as TGCGCCAGCAGATTCGGTAGCGGGAGCTCCTACAATGAGCAGTTCTTC.